The clone carrying this T cell receptor (beta chain) came up many times. Antigen specificity is unknown. The library targeted TCRbeta and was prepared with unique molecular identifiers. Each CDR3 protein is one row after TCRdb ran MiXCR on the PCR reads. Of 220,000 or so distinct CDR3 sequences in the sample, less than 9% were seen once. The sample belongs to a study of T-cell reconstitution after alpha-beta-depleted transplantation in children. The ends were cut back, 0 bases at V and 8 bases at J, with 12 bases in the middle. The CDR3 sequence is 14 residues long. Germline V CDR1 and CDR2: SGHRS, YFSETQ. Study-wide findings and caveats: High day-60 TCRbeta diversity in some patients came from surviving recipient T cells and thymic progenitors. T cells produced anew were the main source of T-cell counts and diversity one year after transplant. Several hundred expanded graft clones reportedly supplied alpha-beta T cells about two months after transplant.

The origin of this receptor is a male patient aged 10 to 17 who had a stem cell transplant for acute lymphoblastic leukemia, so the T cells may come from the graft donor. This rearrangement joins TRBV5-1 to TRBJ2-1; D may be TRBD1 or TRBD2 (5 bases each). The specimen comprised PBMCs, mostly from graft donor cells, sampled 180 days after TCRalphabeta/CD19-depleted stem cell transplant. CDR3 in DNA: TGCGCCAGCAGCTTGGGGGACCCCATCGATGAGCAGTTCTTC. This sequence encodes CASSLGDPIDEQFF.